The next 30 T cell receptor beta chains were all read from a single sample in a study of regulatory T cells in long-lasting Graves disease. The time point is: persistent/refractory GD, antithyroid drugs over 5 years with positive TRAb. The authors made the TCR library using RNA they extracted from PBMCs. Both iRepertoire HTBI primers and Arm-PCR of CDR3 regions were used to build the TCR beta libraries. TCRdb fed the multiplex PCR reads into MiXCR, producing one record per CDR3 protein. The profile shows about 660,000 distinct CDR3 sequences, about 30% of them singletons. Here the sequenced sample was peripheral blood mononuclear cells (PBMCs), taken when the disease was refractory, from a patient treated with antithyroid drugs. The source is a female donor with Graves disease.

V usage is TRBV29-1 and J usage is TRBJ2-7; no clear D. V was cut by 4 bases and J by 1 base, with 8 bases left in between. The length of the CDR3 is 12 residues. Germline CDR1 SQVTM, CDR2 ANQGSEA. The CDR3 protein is CSVVGGSYEQYF. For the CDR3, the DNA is TGCAGCGTTGTGGGTGGGTCCTACGAGCAGTACTTC.

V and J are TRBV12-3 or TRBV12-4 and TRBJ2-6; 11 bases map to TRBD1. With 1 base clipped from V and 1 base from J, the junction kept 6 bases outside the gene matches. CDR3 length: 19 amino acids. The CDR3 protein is CASSLDRRDRGSGANVLTF. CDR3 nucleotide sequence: TGTGCCAGCAGTTTAGATCGAAGGGACAGGGGGTCTGGGGCCAACGTCCTGACTTTC.

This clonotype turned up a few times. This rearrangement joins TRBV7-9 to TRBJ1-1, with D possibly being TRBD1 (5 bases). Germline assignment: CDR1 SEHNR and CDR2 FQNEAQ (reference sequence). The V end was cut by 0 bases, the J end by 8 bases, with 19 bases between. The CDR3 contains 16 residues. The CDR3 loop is CASSLATSPGSTEAFF. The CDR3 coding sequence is TGTGCCAGCAGCTTAGCGACATCTCCAGGGTCGACAGAAGCTTTCTTT.

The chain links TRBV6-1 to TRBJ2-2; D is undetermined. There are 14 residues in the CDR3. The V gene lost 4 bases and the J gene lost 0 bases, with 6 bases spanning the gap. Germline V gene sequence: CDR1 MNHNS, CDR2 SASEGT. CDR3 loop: CASSGKTNTGELFF. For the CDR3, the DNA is TGTGCCAGCAGTGGTAAGACGAACACCGGGGAGCTGTTTTTT.

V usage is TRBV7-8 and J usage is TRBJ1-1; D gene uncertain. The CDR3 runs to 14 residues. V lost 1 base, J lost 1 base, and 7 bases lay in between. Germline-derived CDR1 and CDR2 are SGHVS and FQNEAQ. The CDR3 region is CASSLVVRNTEAFF. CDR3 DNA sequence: TGTGCCAGCAGCTTAGTTGTTAGGAACACTGAAGCTTTCTTT.

Written as DNA, the CDR3 is TGTGCCAGCAAAGAGGCAGGACGAACTGAAGCTTTCTTT. Its translation: CASKEAGRTEAFF. This sequence joins TRBV27 and TRBJ1-1; no clear D. The CDR3 loop spans 13 amino acids. V was shortened by 7 bases and J by 5 bases, with 14 bases between the two germline ends. Germline CDR1 and CDR2: MNHEY and SMNVEV (reference sequence).

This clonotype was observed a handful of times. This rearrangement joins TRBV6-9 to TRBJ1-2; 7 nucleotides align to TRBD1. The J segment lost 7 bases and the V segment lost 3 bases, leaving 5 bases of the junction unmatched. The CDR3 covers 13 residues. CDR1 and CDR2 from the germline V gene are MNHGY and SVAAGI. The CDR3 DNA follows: TGTGCCAGCAGTTACGAGGGGGCGGGTGGCTACACCTTC. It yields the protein CASSYEGAGGYTF.

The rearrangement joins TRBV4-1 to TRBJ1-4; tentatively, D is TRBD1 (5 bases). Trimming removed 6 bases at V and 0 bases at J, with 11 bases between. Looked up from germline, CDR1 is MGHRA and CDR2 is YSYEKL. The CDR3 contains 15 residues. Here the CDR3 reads CASSKGRATNEKLFF. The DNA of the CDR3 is TGCGCCAGCAGTAAGGGACGTGCAACTAATGAAAAACTGTTTTTT.

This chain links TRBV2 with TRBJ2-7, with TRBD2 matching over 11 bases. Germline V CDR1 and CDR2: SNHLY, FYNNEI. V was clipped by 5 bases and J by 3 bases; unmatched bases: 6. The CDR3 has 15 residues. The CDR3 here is CASSISGTSGYEQYF. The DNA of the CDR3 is TGTGCCAGCAGTATCTCCGGGACTAGCGGCTACGAGCAGTACTTC. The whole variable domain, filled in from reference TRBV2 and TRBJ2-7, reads EPEVTQTPSHQVTQMGQEVILRCVPISNHLYFYWYRQILGQKVEFLVSFYNNEISEKSEIFDDQFSVERPDGSNFTLKIRSTKLEDSAMYFCASSISGTSGYEQYFGPGTRLTVT.

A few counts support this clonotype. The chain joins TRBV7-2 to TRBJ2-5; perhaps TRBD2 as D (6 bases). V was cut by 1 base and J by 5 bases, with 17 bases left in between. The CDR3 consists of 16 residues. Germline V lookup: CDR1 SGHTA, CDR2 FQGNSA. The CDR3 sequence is CASSLGRRQGGETQYF. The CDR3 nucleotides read TGTGCCAGCAGCTTAGGAAGGCGGCAGGGAGGCGAGACCCAGTACTTC. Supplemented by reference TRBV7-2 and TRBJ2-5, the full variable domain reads GAGVSQSPSNKVTEKGKDVELRCDPISGHTALYWYRQSLGQGLEFLIYFQGNSAPDKSGLPSDRFSAERTGGSVSTLTIQRTQQEDSAVYLCASSLGRRQGGETQYFGPGTRLLVL.

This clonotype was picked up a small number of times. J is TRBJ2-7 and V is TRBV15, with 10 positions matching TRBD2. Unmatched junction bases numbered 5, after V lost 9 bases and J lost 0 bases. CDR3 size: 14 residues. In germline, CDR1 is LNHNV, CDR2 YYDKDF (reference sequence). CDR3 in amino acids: CATRLAGLSYEQYF. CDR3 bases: TGTGCCACAAGACTAGCGGGCCTCTCCTACGAGCAGTACTTC. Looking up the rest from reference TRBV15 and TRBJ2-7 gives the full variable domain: DAMVIQNPRYQVTQFGKPVTLSCSQTLNHNVMYWYQQKSSQAPKLLFHYYDKDFNNEADTPDNFQSRRPNTSFCFLDIRSPGLGDTAMYLCATRLAGLSYEQYFGPGTRLTVT.

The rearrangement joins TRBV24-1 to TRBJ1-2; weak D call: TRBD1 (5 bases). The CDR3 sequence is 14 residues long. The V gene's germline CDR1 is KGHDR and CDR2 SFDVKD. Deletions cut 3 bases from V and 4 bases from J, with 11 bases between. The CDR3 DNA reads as TGTGCCACCAGTGATCGGACGGGGCCCTATGGCTACACCTTC. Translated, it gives CATSDRTGPYGYTF.

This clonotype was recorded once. The CDR3 DNA follows: TGTGCCAGCAATCGAGCGGAACAAGAGACCCAGTACTTC. It encodes CASNRAEQETQYF. V and J are TRBV12-3 or TRBV12-4 and TRBJ2-5; TRBD2 might be the D (5 bases). There are 13 residues in the CDR3. The ends were cut back, 7 bases at V and 2 bases at J, with 11 bases in the middle.

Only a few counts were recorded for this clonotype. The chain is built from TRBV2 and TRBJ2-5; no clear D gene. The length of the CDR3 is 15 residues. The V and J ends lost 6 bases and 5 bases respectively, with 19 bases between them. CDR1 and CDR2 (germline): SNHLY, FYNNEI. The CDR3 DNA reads TGTGCCAGCAGCAATGGGGTGGACGGCCGGGAGACCCAGTACTTC. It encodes CASSNGVDGRETQYF.

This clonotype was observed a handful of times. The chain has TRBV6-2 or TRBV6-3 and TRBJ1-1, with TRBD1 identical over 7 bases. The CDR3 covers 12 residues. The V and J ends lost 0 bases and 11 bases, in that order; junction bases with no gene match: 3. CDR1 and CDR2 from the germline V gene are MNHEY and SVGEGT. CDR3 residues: CASSYSGQRAFF. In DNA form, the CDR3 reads TGTGCCAGCAGTTACTCGGGACAGAGGGCTTTCTTT.

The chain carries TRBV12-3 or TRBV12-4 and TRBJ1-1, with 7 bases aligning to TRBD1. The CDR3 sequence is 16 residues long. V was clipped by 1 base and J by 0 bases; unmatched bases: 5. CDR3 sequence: CASSLEPGQMNTEAFF. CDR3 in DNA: TGTGCCAGCAGTTTAGAGCCGGGACAGATGAACACTGAAGCTTTCTTT.

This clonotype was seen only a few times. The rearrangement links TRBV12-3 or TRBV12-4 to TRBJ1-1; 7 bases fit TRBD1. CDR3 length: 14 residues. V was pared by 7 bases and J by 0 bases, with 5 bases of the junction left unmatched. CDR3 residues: CASNAQGMNTEAFF. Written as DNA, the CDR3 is TGTGCCAGCAACGCACAGGGGATGAACACTGAAGCTTTCTTT.

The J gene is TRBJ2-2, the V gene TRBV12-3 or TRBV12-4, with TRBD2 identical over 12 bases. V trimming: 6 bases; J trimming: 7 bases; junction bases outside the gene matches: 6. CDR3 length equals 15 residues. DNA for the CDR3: TGTGCCAGCAGAGGACTAGCGGGGCCGGACGGGGAGCTGTTTTTT. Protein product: CASRGLAGPDGELFF.

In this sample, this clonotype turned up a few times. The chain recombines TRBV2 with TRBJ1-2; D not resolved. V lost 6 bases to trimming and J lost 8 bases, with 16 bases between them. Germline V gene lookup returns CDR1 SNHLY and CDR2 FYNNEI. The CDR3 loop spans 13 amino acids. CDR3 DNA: TGTGCCAGCAGCCAAAGATCGGGGTTAGGCTACACCTTC. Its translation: CASSQRSGLGYTF.

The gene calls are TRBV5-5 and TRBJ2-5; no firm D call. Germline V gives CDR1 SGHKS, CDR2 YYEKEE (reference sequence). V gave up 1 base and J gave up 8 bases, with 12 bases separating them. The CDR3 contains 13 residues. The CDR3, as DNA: TGTGCCAGCAGCTTGTCTCCGTGGAGCACCCAGTACTTC. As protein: CASSLSPWSTQYF.

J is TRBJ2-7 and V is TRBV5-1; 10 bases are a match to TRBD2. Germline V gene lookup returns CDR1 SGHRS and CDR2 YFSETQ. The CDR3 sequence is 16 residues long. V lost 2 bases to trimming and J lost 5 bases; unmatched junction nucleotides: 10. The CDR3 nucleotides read TGCGCCAGCAGCTTAACGACTAGCGGGCCCCTGAACGAGCAGTACTTC. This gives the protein CASSLTTSGPLNEQYF.

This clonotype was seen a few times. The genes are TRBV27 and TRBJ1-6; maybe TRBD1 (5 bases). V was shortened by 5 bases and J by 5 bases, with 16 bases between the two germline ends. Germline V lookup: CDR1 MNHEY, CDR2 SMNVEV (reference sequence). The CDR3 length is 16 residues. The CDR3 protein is CASSLYPPTDNSPLHF. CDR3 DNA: TGTGCCAGCAGTCTCTACCCCCCGACAGATAATTCACCCCTCCACTTT.

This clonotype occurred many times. In nucleotides, the CDR3 is TGTGCCAGCAGTTTAGATCGGGGTAGTGGCTACACCTTC. Amino acids: CASSLDRGSGYTF. The V and J genes are TRBV12-3 or TRBV12-4 and TRBJ1-2; D is undetermined. Between the trimmed V and J ends, which lost 1 base and 7 bases, there was a span of 10 bases. The CDR3 runs 13 residues.

The CDR3 region has the DNA TGTGCCAGCAGCCATACCGGGGGCACGACTGACGAGCAGTACTTC. Translating gives CASSHTGGTTDEQYF. This chain connects TRBV7-6 to TRBJ2-7, with D possibly being TRBD1 or TRBD2 (6 bases each). CDR3 size: 15 residues. Trimming left V 5 bases short and J 5 bases short, with 19 bases between. The germline V gene has CDR1 SGHVS and CDR2 FNYEAQ. Full variable domain (remainder filled in from reference TRBV7-6 and TRBJ2-7): GAGVSQSPRYKVTKRGQDVALRCDPISGHVSLYWYRQALGQGPEFLTYFNYEAQQDKSGLPNDRFSAERPEGSISTLTIQRTEQRDSAMYRCASSHTGGTTDEQYFGPGTRLTVT.

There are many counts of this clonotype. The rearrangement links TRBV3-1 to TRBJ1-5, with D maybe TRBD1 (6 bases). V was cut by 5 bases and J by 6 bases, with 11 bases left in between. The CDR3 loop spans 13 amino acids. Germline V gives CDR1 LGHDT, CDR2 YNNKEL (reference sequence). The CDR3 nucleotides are TGTGCCAGCAGCTCCGGGACACGTCAGCCCCAGCATTTT. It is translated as CASSSGTRQPQHF.

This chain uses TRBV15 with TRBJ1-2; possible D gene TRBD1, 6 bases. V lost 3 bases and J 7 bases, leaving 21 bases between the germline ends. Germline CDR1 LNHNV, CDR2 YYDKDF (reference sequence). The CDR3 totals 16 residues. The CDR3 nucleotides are TGTGCCACCAGCAGCCTCATACTCGGGGGGCTTGCTGGCTACACCTTC. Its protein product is CATSSLILGGLAGYTF.

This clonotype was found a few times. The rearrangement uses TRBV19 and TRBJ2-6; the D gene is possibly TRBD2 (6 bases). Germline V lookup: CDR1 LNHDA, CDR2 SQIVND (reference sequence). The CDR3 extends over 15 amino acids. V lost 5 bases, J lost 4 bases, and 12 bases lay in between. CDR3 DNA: TGTGCCAGTAGTTCGGGGGTGGGGGGGGCCAACGTCCTGACTTTC. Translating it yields CASSSGVGGANVLTF.

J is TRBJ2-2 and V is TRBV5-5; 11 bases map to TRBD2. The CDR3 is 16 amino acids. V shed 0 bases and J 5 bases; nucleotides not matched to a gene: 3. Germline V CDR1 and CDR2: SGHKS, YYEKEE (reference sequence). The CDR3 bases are TGTGCCAGCAGCTTGGACGCTAGCGGGAGGACCGGGGAGCTGTTTTTT. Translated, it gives CASSLDASGRTGELFF.

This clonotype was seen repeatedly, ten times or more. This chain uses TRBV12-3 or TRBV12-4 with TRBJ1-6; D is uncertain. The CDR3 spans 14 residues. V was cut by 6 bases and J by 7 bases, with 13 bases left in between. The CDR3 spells CASRLGPGNSPLHF. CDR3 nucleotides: TGTGCCAGCAGACTTGGACCGGGGAATTCACCCCTCCACTTT.

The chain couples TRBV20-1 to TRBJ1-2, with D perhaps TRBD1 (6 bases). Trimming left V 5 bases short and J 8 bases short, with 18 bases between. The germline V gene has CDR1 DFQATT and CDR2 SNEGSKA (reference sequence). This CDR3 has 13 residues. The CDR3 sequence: CSAFVQGHVGYTF. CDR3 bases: TGCAGTGCTTTCGTACAGGGTCACGTAGGCTACACCTTC.